These T cell receptor beta chains were read from a single sample in a study of T cells in Graves' hyperthyroidism and ophthalmopathy. TCRdb re-called the multiplex PCR reads through MiXCR, storing one row per CDR3 protein. This sample has a few hundred thousand distinct CDR3 sequences, with less than 20% found just once. The specimen was blood. The source is a woman in her thirties with Graves' hyperthyroidism. CDR3s include the opening cysteine and the closing phenylalanine or tryptophan. Each record gives: J gene, V gene, clone size, D gene, CDR3 DNA, CDR3 protein. A D gene is named only where the DNA matches it firmly. Size is stated for part of the rows, as once, few or many counts, or as a class when the clone is expanded.

TRBJ1-6 TRBV20-1 . . TGCAGTGCTAGAGTCCCGCAGGGTAATAATTCACCCCTCCACTTT CSARVPQGNNSPLHF
TRBJ1-5 TRBV29-1 few . TGCAGCGTTGACCAGGGTGGCAATCAGCCCCAGCATTTT CSVDQGGNQPQHF
TRBJ2-7 TRBV19 . . TGTGCCAGTACGGGAAGGGTCTCCTCGCCTAGGTACGAGCAGTACTTC CASTGRVSSPRYEQYF
TRBJ1-2 TRBV4-3 . . TGCGCCAGCAGCCACCGGGACGTTTATGGCTACACCTTC CASSHRDVYGYTF
TRBJ2-3 TRBV12-3/TRBV12-4 many . TGTGCCAGCAGTTTCGGTCTAGCAGCTACAGATACGCAGTATTTT CASSFGLAATDTQYF
TRBJ1-2 TRBV5-6 . . TGTGCCAGCAGCTTGCCTGGATCTAACGGCTACACCTTC CASSLPGSNGYTF
TRBJ1-1 TRBV2 many . TGTGCCAGCAGCGCGAATGGCTTACGGGGGGCACAAGCTTTCTTT CASSANGLRGAQAFF
TRBJ1-5 TRBV2 many . TGTGCCAGCAGGGCTCAGGGAAGCAATCAGCCCCAGCATTTT CASRAQGSNQPQHF
TRBJ2-1 TRBV20-1 . TRBD2 TGCAGTGCTAGACTTCCGGGACTAGCGGGGACCAATGAGCAGTTCTTC CSARLPGLAGTNEQFF
TRBJ2-2 TRBV19 . TRBD2 TGTGCCAGTAGTATCTTCACTAGCGGGAGAGGGTCCGGGGAGCTGTTTTTT CASSIFTSGRGSGELFF
TRBJ2-5 TRBV3-1 many . TGTGCCAGCAGCCCCCACCCCACGGTGGGGGGCGGGGAGACCCAGTACTTC CASSPHPTVGGGETQYF
TRBJ1-5 TRBV20-1 few . TGCAGTGCTAGCGGACAGTGGGGCAATCAGCCCCAGCATTTT CSASGQWGNQPQHF
TRBJ1-1 TRBV7-2 many TRBD1 TGTGCCAGCAGCTGGACGGACAGGCCCACTGAAGCTTTCTTT CASSWTDRPTEAFF
TRBJ1-2 TRBV27 many TRBD1 TGTGCCAGCAAAAGAACAGGGGACGGCTACACCTTC CASKRTGDGYTF
TRBJ2-3 TRBV30 many . TGTGCCTGGACGGATCTGGTCGGCACAGATACGCAGTATTTT CAWTDLVGTDTQYF
TRBJ1-2 TRBV18 many . TGTGCCAGCTCACCAGGTAGATACGGTTCTGGCTACACCTTC CASSPGRYGSGYTF
TRBJ2-5 TRBV12-3/TRBV12-4 many . TGTGCCAGCAGTTCAGGGGTGTCAGAGACCCAGTACTTC CASSSGVSETQYF
TRBJ2-1 TRBV20-1 . . TGCAGTGCTAGGCCCCTTCAGAGCTCCTACAATGAGCAGTTCTTC CSARPLQSSYNEQFF
TRBJ2-1 TRBV29-1 . TRBD2 TGCAGCGATGGTAGCGGGATCTACAATGAGCAGTTCTTC CSDGSGIYNEQFF
TRBJ2-1 TRBV20-1 many . TGCAGTGCTAGTCCAGCTGAATCCTACAATGAGCAGTTCTTC CSASPAESYNEQFF
TRBJ2-1 TRBV6-4 . TRBD1 TGTGCCAGCAGTGAGGGGACAGGGGAGGGGTACGAGCAGTTCTTC CASSEGTGEGYEQFF
TRBJ1-5 TRBV27 few . TGTGCCAGCAGTCAAAGGGGAAGTCAGCCCCAGCATTTT CASSQRGSQPQHF
TRBJ2-1 TRBV29-1 few TRBD2 TGCAGCGTTGAAGGTTTAGGCGGGAGGGCGTATAATGAGCAGTTCTTC CSVEGLGGRAYNEQFF
TRBJ2-1 TRBV6-2/TRBV6-3 . TRBD2 TGTGCCAGCAGTACTAGCGGGTTTGAGCAGTTCTTC CASSTSGFEQFF
TRBJ2-1 TRBV11-2 . TRBD2 TGTGCCAGCAGCGCCGGACTAGCGGGAGTAAGTGAGCAGTTCTTC CASSAGLAGVSEQFF
TRBJ2-1 TRBV30 many . TGTGCCTGGAGTGTAGGCGGAACGCAGTTCTTC CAWSVGGTQFF
TRBJ2-2 TRBV6-5 few . TGTGCCAGCAGTTATTTGGGGCAGGGCGGGGAGCTGTTTTTT CASSYLGQGGELFF
TRBJ2-2 TRBV5-1 many . TGCGCCAGCAGCTTGGATACGAACACCGGGGAGCTGTTTTTT CASSLDTNTGELFF
TRBJ1-2 TRBV4-1 . . TGCGCCAGCAGCCAAGATCCCAGGGAGGACTATGGCTACACCTTC CASSQDPREDYGYTF
TRBJ1-1 TRBV6-4 many . TGTGCCAGCAGTGACGGCAGGGTGGAGACTGAAGCTTTCTTT CASSDGRVETEAFF
TRBJ2-7 TRBV5-8 many . TGTGCCAGCAGCTTGAGACTTCGCGGGACTTGGGAGCAGTACTTC CASSLRLRGTWEQYF
TRBJ1-1 TRBV4-2 few . TGTGCCAGCAGCCAAAAAGGGACGGTGAACACTGAAGCTTTCTTT CASSQKGTVNTEAFF
TRBJ2-7 TRBV14 . . TGCCCTGACAGGCAGGCGCTATTTCAGTACGAGCAGTACTTC CPDRQALFQYEQYF
TRBJ2-2 TRBV12-3/TRBV12-4 few . TGTGCCAGCAGTCCTTACCGCCCACTTGGCACCGGGGAGCTGTTTTTT CASSPYRPLGTGELFF
TRBJ2-2 TRBV5-1 . TRBD2 TGCGCCAGCAGCTTCGGACTAGCGGAGCTTAACACCGGGGAGCTGTTTTTT CASSFGLAELNTGELFF
TRBJ1-1 TRBV7-9 many . TGTGCCAGCAGCTTAGGAGTCAGTAACACTGAAGCTTTCTTT CASSLGVSNTEAFF
TRBJ2-1 TRBV5-5 once TRBD2 TGTGCCAGCAGCTTAAAAGCGGGAGGTATCGATGAGCAGTTCTTC CASSLKAGGIDEQFF